A single sample gave rise to the 2 T cell receptor beta chains below, sequenced in a study of T cells in Graves' hyperthyroidism and ophthalmopathy. Amplification of TCR beta CDR3 regions was performed using RNA transcripts as template. With the HTBI primer set, the TCR CDR3 went through a first round of RT-PCR. TCRdb independently ran MiXCR on the multiplex PCR reads; one entry per CDR3 protein. Of approximately 600,000 distinct CDR3 sequences in the sample, approximately 15% were seen once. The sequencing sample was made of blood. The receptors stem from a woman aged 40 to 50 with Graves' ophthalmopathy.

The chain joins TRBV11-2 to TRBJ1-1; TRBD1 is a possible D gene (6 bases). Germline V lookup: CDR1 SGHAT, CDR2 FQNNGV. The V gene lost 5 bases and the J gene lost 4 bases, with 20 bases spanning the gap. The CDR3 covers 16 residues. CDR3 bases: TGTGCCAGCAGCCCCAGCCCTCCGGGGGCAGTCACTGAAGCTTTCTTT. This gives the protein CASSPSPPGAVTEAFF.

This clonotype was found many times. The CDR3 DNA reads as TGTGCCAGCTCAACCACCACTACTAGTACCTCCTACGAGCAGTACTTC. The encoded protein is CASSTTTTSTSYEQYF. The rearrangement joins TRBV18 to TRBJ2-7, with D possibly matching TRBD2 (5 bases). Deletions cut 5 bases from V and 0 bases from J, with 17 bases between. This CDR3 region has 16 residues. Germline V gene lookup returns CDR1 KGHSH and CDR2 LQKENI. The full variable domain, in which reference TRBV18 and TRBJ2-7 provide the parts outside the CDR3, is NAGVMQNPRHLVRRRGQEARLRCSPMKGHSHVYWYRQLPEEGLKFMVYLQKENIIDESGMPKERFSAEFPKEGPSILRIQQVVRGDSAAYFCASSTTTTSTSYEQYFGPGTRLTVT.